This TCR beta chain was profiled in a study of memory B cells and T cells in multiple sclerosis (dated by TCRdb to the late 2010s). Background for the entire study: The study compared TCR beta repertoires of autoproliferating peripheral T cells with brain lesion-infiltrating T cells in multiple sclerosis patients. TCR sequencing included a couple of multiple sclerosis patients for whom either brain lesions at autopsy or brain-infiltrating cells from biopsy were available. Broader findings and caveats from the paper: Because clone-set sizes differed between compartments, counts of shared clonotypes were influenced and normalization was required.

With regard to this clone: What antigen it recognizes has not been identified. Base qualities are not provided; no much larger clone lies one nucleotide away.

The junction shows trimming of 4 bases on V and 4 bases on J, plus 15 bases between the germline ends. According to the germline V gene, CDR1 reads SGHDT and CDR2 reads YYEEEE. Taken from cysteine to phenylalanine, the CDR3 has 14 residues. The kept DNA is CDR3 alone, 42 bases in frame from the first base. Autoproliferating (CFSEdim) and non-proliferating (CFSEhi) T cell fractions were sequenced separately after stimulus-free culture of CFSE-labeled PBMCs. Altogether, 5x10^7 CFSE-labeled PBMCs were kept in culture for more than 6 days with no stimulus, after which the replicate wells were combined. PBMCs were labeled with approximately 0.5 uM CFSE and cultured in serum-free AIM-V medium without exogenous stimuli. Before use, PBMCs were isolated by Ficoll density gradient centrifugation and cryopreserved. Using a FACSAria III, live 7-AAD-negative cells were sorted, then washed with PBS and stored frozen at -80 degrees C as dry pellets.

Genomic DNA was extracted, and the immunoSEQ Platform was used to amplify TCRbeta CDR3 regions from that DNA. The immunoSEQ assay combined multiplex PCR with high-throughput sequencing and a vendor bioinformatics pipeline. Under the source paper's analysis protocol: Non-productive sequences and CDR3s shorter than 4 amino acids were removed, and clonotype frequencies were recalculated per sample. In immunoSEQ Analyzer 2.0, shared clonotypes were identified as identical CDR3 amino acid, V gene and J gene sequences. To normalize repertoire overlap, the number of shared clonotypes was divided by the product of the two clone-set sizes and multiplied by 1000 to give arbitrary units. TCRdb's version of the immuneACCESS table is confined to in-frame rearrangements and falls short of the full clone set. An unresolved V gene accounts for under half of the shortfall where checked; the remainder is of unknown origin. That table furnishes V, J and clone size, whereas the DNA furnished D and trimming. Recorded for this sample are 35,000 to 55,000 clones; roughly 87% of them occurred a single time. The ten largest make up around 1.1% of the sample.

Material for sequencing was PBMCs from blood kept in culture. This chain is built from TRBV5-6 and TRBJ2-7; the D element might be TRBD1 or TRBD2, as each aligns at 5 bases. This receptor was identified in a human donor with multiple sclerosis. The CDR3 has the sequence CASSPGAGIYEQYF. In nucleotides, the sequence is TGTGCCAGCAGCCCCGGGGCAGGGATATACGAGCAGTACTTC. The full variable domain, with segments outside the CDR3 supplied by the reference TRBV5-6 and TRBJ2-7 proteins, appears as DAGVTQSPTHLIKTRGQQVTLRCSPKSGHDTVSWYQQALGQGPQFIFQYYEEEERQRGNFPDRFSGHQFPNYSSELNVNALLLGDSALYLCASSPGAGIYEQYFGPGTRLTVT.